This TCR beta chain was found in a study of T-cell reconstitution after alpha-beta-depleted transplantation in children. During its preparation, the TCRbeta library received unique molecular identifiers. TCRdb passed the PCR reads through MiXCR, listing each CDR3 protein once. The table lists roughly 500,000 distinct CDR3 sequences, around a third of them singletons. This clonotype was seen only a few times. Sequencing used PBMCs from the stem cell graft donor, obtained from the stem cell graft. The receptor comes from a human donor who donated a stem cell graft to a child with aplastic anemia.

The CDR3 DNA is TGTGCCAGCAGCCCAACACCGGGACTAGCTAATGAGACCCAGTACTTC. Translation: CASSPTPGLANETQYF. The V call is TRBV11-1, the J call TRBJ2-5; 9 nucleotides match TRBD2. Germline-derived CDR1 and CDR2 are SGHAT and FQDESV (reference sequence). The junction had 12 bases not matched to a gene; V was cut back by 5 bases and J by 5 bases. This CDR3 has 16 amino acids.